This T cell receptor (beta chain) was sequenced during a study of T cell responses to AZD1222 COVID-19 vaccine. Study-wide results and limits: Once two AZD1222 doses were given, Spike-specific TCR breadth and depth went up. Within unmutated variant regions lay the reported targets of nearly half of spike-specific TCRs.

The V end was cut by 3 bases, the J end by 1 base, with 12 bases between. The germline CDR1 and CDR2 sequences are DFQATT and SNEGSKA (reference sequence). CDR3 size: 14 residues. Note on this clone: Its cognate antigen is unknown.

TCRdb's table, derived via immunoSEQ multiplex PCR, lists solely in-frame clones and lacks some. The sample yields some 140,000 clones, approximately 92% seen once. The source was peripheral blood, collected 28 days after the second AZD1222 dose. This rearrangement joins TRBV20-1 to TRBJ1-1, with no clear D. This sequence was found in an adult who received the AZD1222 COVID-19 vaccine. CDR3 in amino acids: CSASEVAANTEAFF. CDR3 coding DNA: TGCAGTGCTAGTGAGGTTGCGGCGAACACTGAAGCTTTCTTT.